This T cell receptor beta chain emerged from a study of technical replicates of blood from a few donors. The table came from immunoSEQ multiplex PCR; TCRdb's copy has only in-frame clones and leaves some out. The sample lists around 83,000 clones, 75% to 95% occurring once. The V gene lost 3 bases and the J gene lost 3 bases, with 11 bases spanning the gap. CDR1 and CDR2 (germline): LNHDA, SQIVND (reference sequence). CDR3 length equals 15 residues. This clone came up a few times. This sequence was found in a human donor in good health. Some clones in this sample may be carry-over from other donors' samples. The chain is built from TRBV19 and TRBJ2-2, with D uncertain. Source material: T cells isolated from PBMCs. CDR3 amino acids: CASSIGGPDTGELFF. The CDR3 DNA follows: TGTGCCAGTAGTATTGGTGGTCCGGACACCGGGGAGCTGTTTTTT.